The rows below give T cell receptor beta chains drawn from one sample of a study of OX40 agonist ivuxolimab in advanced cancers. Produced via immunoSEQ multiplex PCR; TCRdb's table is partial and in-frame only. This table has 70,000 to 85,000 clones, 90% to 95% appearing once. Here the sequenced sample was CD4+ or CD8+ T cells sorted from blood, taken in a trial of the OX40 agonist ivuxolimab. These receptors came from an adult with an advanced solid tumor such as melanoma, head and neck, liver or kidney cancer. CDR3s include the opening cysteine and the closing phenylalanine or tryptophan. Each record gives: J gene, clone size, D gene, V gene, CDR3 DNA, CDR3 protein. The D gene is left open where the match is weak. Expanded clones get a size class; other rows say once, few or many, or leave the size out.

TRBJ1-6 | - | - | TRBV7-9 | TGTGCCAGCAGCCACAGCTCCTATAATTCACCCCTCCACTTT | CASSHSSYNSPLHF
TRBJ2-7 | - | TRBD1 | TRBV7-2 | TGTGCCAGCAGCGCGCGACAGGGGGCCTACGAGCAGTACTTC | CASSARQGAYEQYF
TRBJ2-3 | - | - | TRBV11-3 | TGTGCCAGCAGCTCGCCCCGTCCGTCCACAGATACGCAGTATTTT | CASSSPRPSTDTQYF
TRBJ1-3 | - | - | TRBV9 | TGTGCCAGCAGTTTTACCCCGGGTAATGGAAACACCATATATTTT | CASSFTPGNGNTIYF
TRBJ1-5 | - | - | TRBV6-1 | TGTGCCAGCAGTGAAGCGCGGGAGAGCAATCAGCCCCAGCATTTT | CASSEARESNQPQHF
TRBJ1-2 | - | - | TRBV19 | TGTGCCAGTAGTAACGACGGGCGGTACGAAGGCTACACCTTC | CASSNDGRYEGYTF
TRBJ2-3 | - | - | TRBV6-5 | TGTGCCAGCAGTTACGAGGGGACTCGCGGGGATACGCAGTATTTT | CASSYEGTRGDTQYF
TRBJ2-3 | - | - | TRBV7-3 | TGTGCCAGCAGCTTTGGGCTGAGCACAGATACGCAGTATTTT | CASSFGLSTDTQYF
TRBJ2-2 | - | - | TRBV2 | TGTGCCAGAGCGCCCTACACGAACACCGGGGAGCTGTTTTTT | CARAPYTNTGELFF
TRBJ1-3 | - | - | TRBV6-1 | TGTGCCAGCAGCACCAGGGTCTCTGGAAACACCATATATTTT | CASSTRVSGNTIYF
TRBJ1-1 | few | - | TRBV2 | TGTGCCAGCAATCCGCGGAACACTGAAGCTTTCTTT | CASNPRNTEAFF
TRBJ2-5 | - | - | TRBV30 | TGTGCCTGGACGGGGATACGAGAGACCCAGTACTTC | CAWTGIRETQYF
TRBJ2-1 | once | TRBD2 | TRBV7-6 | TGTGCCAGCAGCTTAGAAGCGGGAGCGGGAGGGCCAGGTGAGCAGTTCTTC | CASSLEAGAGGPGEQFF
TRBJ1-2 | - | TRBD1 | TRBV7-2 | TGTGCCAGCAGCCCGGACAGGTTTCATGGCTACACCTTC | CASSPDRFHGYTF
TRBJ1-1 | - | - | TRBV6-5 | TGTGCCAGCAGTTACTTTCAGGGCGGGAACACTGAAGCTTTCTTT | CASSYFQGGNTEAFF
TRBJ2-5 | - | - | TRBV2 | TGTGCCAGCAGTGACTATCGGGACCAGTACTTC | CASSDYRDQYF
TRBJ2-7 | - | TRBD2 | TRBV18 | TGTGCCAGCTCACCAGAGAGCGGGAGGGTATTCTACGAGCAGTACTTC | CASSPESGRVFYEQYF
TRBJ2-5 | once | - | TRBV5-1 | TGCGCCAGCAGCTTGGGACGGGGGCGCGTTACGGCAGGCCAAGAGACCCAGTACTTC | CASSLGRGRVTAGQETQYF
TRBJ1-5 | - | TRBD1 | TRBV7-2 | TGTGCCAGCAGCTTAGTGGGGACAGACTATAGCAATCAGCCCCAGCATTTT | CASSLVGTDYSNQPQHF
TRBJ1-2 | - | - | TRBV19 | TGTGCCAGTAGTCTTGACGTTAACTATGGCTACACCTTC | CASSLDVNYGYTF
TRBJ1-1 | - | - | TRBV13 | TGTGCCAGCAGCTTAAGGGCCAGGGGTGAAGGGACTGAAGCTTTCTTT | CASSLRARGEGTEAFF
TRBJ1-5 | - | - | TRBV27 | TGTGCCAGCAGTTTTGCCGGGGTCGGACAGCCCCAGCATTTT | CASSFAGVGQPQHF
TRBJ2-7 | - | - | TRBV10-3 | TGTGCCATCAGTTCCGATTCAGGTTGGTCCTACGAGCAGTACTTC | CAISSDSGWSYEQYF
TRBJ1-1 | - | - | TRBV18 | TGTGCCAGCTCACCAACCAATATGAACACTGAAGCTTTCTTT | CASSPTNMNTEAFF
TRBJ1-5 | - | - | TRBV6-6 | TGTGCCAGCAGTCGAGGGGGTAGCAATCAGCCCCAGCATTTT | CASSRGGSNQPQHF
TRBJ2-3 | - | - | TRBV29-1 | TGCAGCGTTGATTCGGGGGTTCGGGCAGATACGCAGTATTTT | CSVDSGVRADTQYF
TRBJ2-7 | - | - | TRBV7-9 | TGTGCCAGCAGCTTAGACCCCACTTACGAGCAGTACTTC | CASSLDPTYEQYF
TRBJ2-1 | - | TRBD2 | TRBV28 | TGTGCCAGCAGTTCGCGGACTAGCGGAAATTACAATGAGCAGTTCTTC | CASSSRTSGNYNEQFF
TRBJ2-7 | - | - | TRBV7-2 | TGTGCCAGCAGCTTAGACAGGACCTCCTACGAGCAGTACTTC | CASSLDRTSYEQYF
TRBJ1-4 | - | - | TRBV19 | TGTGCCAGCCAAAACACCGGCACAGGGATCGATGAAAAACTGTTTTTT | CASQNTGTGIDEKLFF
TRBJ2-7 | - | - | TRBV5-5 | TGTGCCAGCAGCTTGGAGGCAGTCTACGAGCAGTACTTC | CASSLEAVYEQYF
TRBJ2-2 | few | TRBD1 | TRBV10-3 | TGTGCCATCAGTGAGGACAGGGACACCGGGGAGCTGTTTTTT | CAISEDRDTGELFF